A single sample is the source of the 31 T cell receptor beta chains below, sequenced in a study of blood T cell repertoires in COVID-19. Profiled with immunoSEQ multiplex PCR; TCRdb holds only in-frame clones, not every one. The table records about 140,000 clones, roughly 79% of them present only once. What was sequenced was peripheral blood. The receptor source for this set is a woman aged 60-75 years with acute or convalescent COVID-19.

This clone has just a few counts. The genes are TRBV5-1 and TRBJ2-4, with 11 bases matching TRBD2. V trimming: 0 bases; J trimming: 4 bases; junction bases outside the gene matches: 15. Germline assignment: CDR1 SGHRS and CDR2 YFSETQ. The CDR3 has 20 amino acids. CDR3 nucleotide sequence: TGCGCCAGCAGCTTGGAAGCCAGGGGGGAAGCTAGCGGGAGGAAAAACATTCAGTACTTC. Its protein is CASSLEARGEASGRKNIQYF.

The chain is built from TRBV5-4 and TRBJ1-6; a weak D match, TRBD1 (6 bases). The length of the CDR3 is 14 residues. With 2 bases removed from V and 6 bases from J, the gap between germline ends came to 9 bases. The germline gives CDR1 SGHNT, CDR2 YYREEE (reference sequence). CDR3 nucleotides: TGTGCCAGCAGCTTAGACAGGAGTAATTCACCCCTCCACTTT. The encoded protein is CASSLDRSNSPLHF. Supplemented by reference TRBV5-4 and TRBJ1-6, the full variable domain reads ETGVTQSPTHLIKTRGQQVTLRCSSQSGHNTVSWYQQALGQGPQFIFQYYREEENGRGNFPPRFSGLQFPNYSSELNVNALELDDSALYLCASSLDRSNSPLHFGNGTRLTVT.

V is TRBV19 and J is TRBJ1-2; TRBD1 is a possible D gene (5 bases). This CDR3 is built from 11 residues. V was shortened by 10 bases and J by 4 bases, with 10 bases between the two germline ends. Germline V gene lookup returns CDR1 LNHDA and CDR2 SQIVND (reference sequence). CDR3 region: CATRRGYGYTF. CDR3 in DNA: TGTGCCACCCGAAGGGGCTATGGCTACACCTTC.

V usage is TRBV5-1 and J usage is TRBJ2-5, with D perhaps TRBD2 (6 bases). This CDR3 region has 13 residues. Germline V gene lookup returns CDR1 SGHRS and CDR2 YFSETQ. Trimming took 4 bases from V and 4 from J, leaving 11 bases between them. The CDR3 is CASSTGLAETQYF. DNA of the CDR3: TGCGCCAGCAGCACGGGACTTGCAGAGACCCAGTACTTC.

This clone appeared once. The CDR3 sequence: CASSYRPAAGGYEQYF. CDR3 coding DNA: TGTGCCAGCAGTTACCGGCCGGCAGCGGGGGGCTACGAGCAGTACTTC. The rearrangement uses TRBV6-5 and TRBJ2-7; 9 bases fit TRBD2. The CDR3 spans 16 residues. Looked up from germline, CDR1 is MNHEY and CDR2 is SVGAGI. The V and J ends lost 2 bases and 3 bases, in that order; junction bases with no gene match: 8.

The chain is built from TRBV2 and TRBJ2-7; 11 positions match TRBD2. Germline CDR1 SNHLY, CDR2 FYNNEI. CDR3 length equals 15 residues. J was trimmed by 4 bases and V by 6 bases; bases with no gene match: 8. CDR3 in amino acids: CASRATGTSGYEQYF. CDR3 sequence (DNA): TGTGCCAGCAGGGCAACCGGGACTAGCGGTTACGAGCAGTACTTC.

This chain connects TRBV5-4 to TRBJ2-4; D is undetermined. CDR3 size: 14 residues. V was cut by 3 bases and J by 1 base, with 8 bases left in between. Germline V gives CDR1 SGHNT, CDR2 YYREEE (reference sequence). This CDR3 reads CASSSPRAKNIQYF. CDR3 DNA sequence: TGTGCCAGCAGCTCGCCGAGGGCCAAAAACATTCAGTACTTC.

This CDR3 reads CASRTGFSPLHF. The CDR3 nucleotides read TGTGCCAGCAGGACAGGGTTTTCACCCCTCCACTTT. This chain joins TRBV6-5 and TRBJ1-6, with TRBD1 matching 7 bases. V trimming: 6 bases; J trimming: 9 bases; junction bases outside the gene matches: 2. Germline assignment: CDR1 MNHEY and CDR2 SVGAGI. The CDR3 is made up of 12 amino acids.

The V and J genes are TRBV28 and TRBJ1-5; maybe TRBD1 (5 bases). The germline gives CDR1 MDHEN, CDR2 SYDVKM. The CDR3 has 15 amino acids. Trimming pared 6 bases from V and 4 bases from J, leaving 16 bases between. CDR3 protein: CASSPTGRVNQPQHF. The CDR3 DNA reads TGTGCCAGCAGCCCTACAGGAAGGGTGAATCAGCCCCAGCATTTT.

The V and J genes are TRBV5-1 and TRBJ1-2; no definite D call. V dropped 0 bases and J dropped 2 bases, with 14 bases sitting between them. The CDR3 is 16 amino acids. Germline V gives CDR1 SGHRS, CDR2 YFSETQ. CDR3 loop: CASSLALGSRNYGYTF. CDR3 bases: TGCGCCAGCAGCTTGGCCCTCGGATCTAGGAACTATGGCTACACCTTC.

This chain connects TRBV3-1 (or the pseudogene TRBV3-2) to TRBJ2-2; 8 bases map to TRBD2. This CDR3 is 21 amino acids long. The V and J ends lost 4 bases and 0 bases, in that order; junction bases with no gene match: 19. CDR1 is LGHDT, CDR2 YNNKEL, per germline (reference sequence). CDR3 DNA: TGTGCCAGCAGCCTACTCGCAGTCAGGCCCTCACTAGCGGCGAACACCGGGGAGCTGTTTTTT. Translating it yields CASSLLAVRPSLAANTGELFF.

This chain's CDR3 is CAWSVRRDYEQYF. The CDR3 bases are TGTGCCTGGAGTGTACGTCGAGACTACGAGCAGTACTTC. The V call is TRBV30, the J call TRBJ2-7; D gene unclear. Germline CDR1 is GTSNPN and CDR2 is SVGIG (reference sequence). CDR3 size: 13 residues. The V end was cut by 0 bases, the J end by 3 bases, with 9 bases between.

V is TRBV28 and J is TRBJ1-2, with TRBD1 matching over 9 bases. The CDR3 covers 14 residues. Per germline, CDR1 MDHEN and CDR2 SYDVKM. J gave up 4 bases and V 2 bases, and 2 bases lay outside the gene matches. CDR3 bases: TGTGCCAGCAGTTTAACAGGGGGCGGCTATGGCTACACCTTC. It specifies CASSLTGGGYGYTF.

This clone was seen a single time. The V call is TRBV6-6, the J call TRBJ1-4, with 10 bases lining up with TRBD1. Germline V gene lookup returns CDR1 MNHNY and CDR2 SVGAGI (reference sequence). The CDR3 is made up of 18 amino acids. Unmatched junction bases numbered 16, after V lost 5 bases and J lost 7 bases. CDR3 protein: CASSPGRRQGAFVEKLFF. CDR3 coding DNA: TGTGCCAGCAGTCCAGGCCGACGACAGGGGGCCTTCGTTGAAAAACTGTTTTTT.

The chain is built from TRBV29-1 and TRBJ1-2, with 9 bases aligning to TRBD1. V gave up 6 bases and J gave up 6 bases; unmatched junction bases: 5. Germline values: CDR1 SQVTM, CDR2 ANQGSEA. The CDR3 runs to 12 residues. CDR3 sequence: CSVPDRGDGYTF. In nucleotides, the CDR3 is TGCAGCGTGCCAGACAGGGGGGATGGCTACACCTTC.

This rearrangement joins TRBV6-2 or TRBV6-3 to TRBJ1-1; TRBD1 matches 10 bases. The CDR3 totals 16 residues. Looked up from germline, CDR1 is MNHEY and CDR2 is SVGEGT. Losses at the gene ends were 0 bases for V and 2 bases for J; bases not matched to a gene: 3. The CDR3 loop is CASSYSRDRGNTEAFF. The CDR3 nucleotides read TGTGCCAGCAGTTACTCACGGGACAGGGGAAACACTGAAGCTTTCTTT.

This clone was picked up a small number of times. This chain uses TRBV28 with TRBJ2-7; TRBD2 might be the D (5 bases). CDR1 is MDHEN and CDR2 is SYDVKM in the germline V gene. The CDR3 covers 12 residues. The CDR3 region is CGTRESSYEQYF. The CDR3 bases are TGTGGGACGAGGGAGTCGTCCTACGAGCAGTACTTC.

This rearrangement joins TRBV28 to TRBJ2-1; unclear D gene. Germline CDR1 MDHEN, CDR2 SYDVKM. The CDR3 spans 12 residues. Trimming shortened V by 6 bases and J by 6 bases, and 9 bases separated the two germline ends. CDR3: CASRPRLNEQFF. The CDR3 region has the DNA TGTGCCAGCAGACCCCGACTCAATGAGCAGTTCTTC.

The genes are TRBV5-4 and TRBJ1-1, with D maybe TRBD1 (6 bases). This CDR3 is built from 15 residues. Germline CDR1 is SGHNT and CDR2 is YYREEE (reference sequence). V lost 7 bases to trimming and J lost 0 bases, with 16 bases between them. The CDR3 nucleotides are TGTGCCAGCTACCTCCCGGGACAAGTGAACACTGAAGCTTTCTTT. Amino acid sequence: CASYLPGQVNTEAFF.

In DNA form, the CDR3 reads TGTGCCAGCAGCAAACGAAACCGGGACGAGCAGTACTTC. Protein: CASSKRNRDEQYF. The chain uses TRBV21-1 and TRBJ2-7; the table assigns TRBD2, which was not confirmed against the DNA. TRBV21-1 is a documented pseudogene. This CDR3 is built from 13 residues.

This rearrangement joins TRBV11-1 to TRBJ1-2; no definite D call. From germline, CDR1 is SGHAT and CDR2 FQDESV (reference sequence). The V end was cut by 6 bases, the J end by 4 bases, with 12 bases between. The CDR3 spans 13 residues. For the CDR3, the DNA is TGTGCCAGCAGTAAGGACGGGGTCTATGGCTACACCTTC. Translated: CASSKDGVYGYTF.

The rearrangement uses TRBV3-1 (or the pseudogene TRBV3-2) and TRBJ2-1; D might be TRBD2 (5 bases). The CDR3 has 13 residues. The V gene's germline CDR1 is LGHDT and CDR2 YNNKEL (reference sequence). Trimming took 0 bases from V and 11 from J, leaving 11 bases between them. The CDR3 here is CASSQDLRAKQFF. As DNA, the CDR3 is TGTGCCAGCAGCCAAGATTTGCGGGCCAAGCAGTTCTTC.

The chain joins TRBV30 to TRBJ1-2; D possibly corresponds to TRBD1 (6 bases). This CDR3 is built from 16 residues. Between the trimmed V and J ends, which lost 0 bases and 4 bases, there was a span of 18 bases. Germline V gene lookup returns CDR1 GTSNPN and CDR2 SVGIG (reference sequence). CDR3 loop: CAWSVPRQASFYGYTF. The CDR3 DNA reads as TGTGCCTGGAGTGTACCTAGACAGGCTTCGTTCTATGGCTACACCTTC.

This clone was picked up one time. This chain links TRBV14 with TRBJ2-5; 9 bases agree with TRBD2. CDR1 and CDR2 from the germline V gene are SGHDN and FVKESK. The CDR3 is made up of 15 amino acids. Trimming at V came to 2 bases and at J to 3 bases, leaving 4 bases not matched to a gene. The CDR3 bases are TGTGCCAGCAGCCAATTCTTAGCGGGAGAAGAGACCCAGTACTTC. The encoded protein is CASSQFLAGEETQYF.

The chain recombines TRBV18 with TRBJ1-5; D is possibly TRBD1 (6 bases). The CDR3 spans 14 residues. Germline V lookup: CDR1 KGHSH, CDR2 LQKENI. Between the trimmed V and J ends, which lost 3 bases and 7 bases, there was a span of 13 bases. CDR3 DNA: TGTGCCAGCTCACCCGGCACAGGGCAACAGCCCCAGCATTTT. Its translation: CASSPGTGQQPQHF.

The genes are TRBV3-1 (or the pseudogene TRBV3-2) and TRBJ2-5; TRBD2 matches 8 bases. The germline gives CDR1 LGHDT, CDR2 YNNKEL (reference sequence). The V gene end was trimmed by 8 bases and the J gene end by 1 base; junction bases not matched to a gene: 6. This CDR3 has 14 amino acids. CDR3 sequence: CASVGLVRQETQYF. In DNA form, the CDR3 reads TGTGCCAGCGTGGGACTAGTCCGCCAAGAGACCCAGTACTTC.

The CDR3: CASSLSSSGRAKQGTQYF. The CDR3 DNA is TGTGCCAGCAGCTTATCGAGTAGCGGGAGGGCCAAGCAGGGAACGCAGTATTTT. The chain recombines TRBV7-9 with TRBJ2-3, with 11 bases fitting TRBD2. Germline lookup yields CDR1 SEHNR and CDR2 FQNEAQ (reference sequence). The CDR3 contains 18 residues. V was clipped by 2 bases and J by 9 bases; unmatched bases: 16.

This clone was observed once. The rearrangement links TRBV19 to TRBJ2-3, with a possible D match to TRBD2 (5 bases). Germline V gene lookup returns CDR1 LNHDA and CDR2 SQIVND (reference sequence). This CDR3 has 12 residues. The chain's CDR3 is CATRRSTDTQYF. DNA for the CDR3: TGTGCTACTAGGCGTAGCACAGATACGCAGTATTTT.

The chain uses TRBV7-3 and TRBJ2-1; 13 bases align to TRBD2. CDR1 SGHTA and CDR2 FQGTGA come from the germline V gene. V lost 0 bases, J lost 10 bases, and 6 bases stayed unmatched. The CDR3 has 16 amino acids. This CDR3 reads CASSLTGTSGMVEQFF. CDR3 nucleotide sequence: TGTGCCAGCAGCTTAACGGGGACTAGCGGGATGGTCGAGCAGTTCTTC.

The CDR3 region is CATSRVLAGLRPFF. CDR3 bases: TGTGCCACCAGCAGGGTCCTAGCGGGACTAAGACCGTTCTTC. This sequence joins TRBV15 and TRBJ2-1; 9 bases line up with TRBD2. The CDR3 contains 14 residues. Germline V gives CDR1 LNHNV, CDR2 YYDKDF (reference sequence). The J segment lost 15 bases and the V segment lost 3 bases, leaving 12 bases of the junction unmatched.

The rearrangement joins TRBV5-4 to TRBJ1-2; 8 bases are a match to TRBD1. Germline CDR1 SGHNT, CDR2 YYREEE (reference sequence). This CDR3 is built from 15 residues. V was clipped by 5 bases and J by 2 bases; unmatched bases: 8. The CDR3: CASRGQGAQNYGYTF. CDR3 nucleotide sequence: TGTGCCAGCAGGGGGCAGGGGGCGCAAAACTATGGCTACACCTTC.